In its sample, the clone carrying this T cell receptor beta chain was seen a few times. Its antigen is currently unknown. The CDR3 sequence is 15 residues long. The V gene's germline CDR1 is MNHEY and CDR2 SVGEGT. Losses at the gene ends were 5 bases for V and 6 bases for J; bases not matched to a gene: 7. The data were obtained in a study of T cells after yellow fever vaccination. Study at large: The authors prepared low-cell-number fractions using SMART-Seq v4 Ultra Low Input.

5'RACE template switching produced TCR cDNA carrying a universal primer site and UMIs. TCRdb used MiXCR to reprocess the 5' RACE reads, holding one entry per CDR3 protein. The data show fewer than 450,000 distinct CDR3 sequences, with roughly 4% seen just once and approximately 24% held by the top ten. Study-wide findings and caveats: Booster samples showed a return of most primary-vaccination clones (about 97% CD4, roughly 85% CD8). A faster peak, day 5 versus 15, was reached by the weaker secondary response.

This sequence joins TRBV6-2 or TRBV6-3 and TRBJ1-5, with TRBD1 identical over 10 bases. Sequencing used PBMCs, obtained 5 days after the yellow fever booster vaccination. This TCR was sampled from a man between 18 and 35 years old who received the YFV17D yellow fever vaccine. CDR3 protein: CASSHRDRGGQPQHF. CDR3 nucleotides: TGTGCCAGCAGTCACCGGGACAGGGGTGGTCAGCCCCAGCATTTT.